Listed below are T cell receptor beta chains from one sample, sequenced in a study of cytomegalovirus exposure and HLA in healthy donors. Sequencing used immunoSEQ multiplex PCR; TCRdb keeps in-frame clones, though not all of them. This table holds 150,000 or so clones. Specimen: PBMCs. The source of these receptors is a woman aged 50 to 65 in good health and CMV-seronegative. CDR3s include the opening cysteine and the closing phenylalanine or tryptophan.

v_gene	j_gene	CDR3aa
TRBV5-1	TRBJ2-7	CASSLGAGTSNYEQYF
TRBV5-4	TRBJ2-7	CASSSMTGVVDEQYF
TRBV19	TRBJ2-2	CASRRAGTTMNTGELFF
TRBV2	TRBJ2-7	CASNQGVGEQYF
TRBV4-3	TRBJ2-1	CASSQESLADYNEQFF
TRBV7-2	TRBJ1-4	CASRKDSTSTTNEKLFF
TRBV1	TRBJ1-1	CTSSQENPEGHPRTNTEAFF
TRBV2	TRBJ2-7	CASRDRGLYEQYF
TRBV2	TRBJ1-1	CAIGGVHTEAFF
TRBV11-2	TRBJ1-2	CASSLPIGGGTPYTF
TRBV28	TRBJ2-7	CASSPRTEQYF
TRBV10-3	TRBJ1-1	CATFEGMNTEAFF
TRBV19	TRBJ1-5	CASKWRNSNQPQHF
TRBV6-1	TRBJ1-2	CASNRRDNNYGYTF
TRBV6-5	TRBJ1-1	CASSTTYRGTEAFF
TRBV6-1	TRBJ2-1	CASSERGTRRHEQFF
TRBV5-1	TRBJ2-4	CASSLALGGSSIQYF
TRBV5-6	TRBJ1-2	CASSYPGQGNYGYTF
TRBV5-4	TRBJ2-7	CASSLDPGTGGYEQYF
TRBV10-3	TRBJ2-7	CATLEAMGQGAGNSYEQYF
TRBV14	TRBJ2-2	CASSRIAGNTGELFF
TRBV11-2	TRBJ2-7	CASSLEPGAEQYF
TRBV9	TRBJ1-1	CASSGPFQGAGTEAFF
TRBV7-2	TRBJ1-2	CASRFSRSNYGYTF
TRBV28	TRBJ2-3	CASSLGVAGGGLTQYF
TRBV2	TRBJ2-7	CASSVTARGEQYF
TRBV29-1	TRBJ1-4	CSVLVGGGNEKLFF
TRBV6-1	TRBJ2-1	CASSDYHYRAGNEQFF
TRBV7-2	TRBJ2-2	CASSLQGTGELFF
TRBV19	TRBJ1-5	CASSDSGPQHF
TRBV5-5	TRBJ2-3	CASSLVADTQYF
TRBV6-5	TRBJ1-5	CASSPDRYGQPQHF
TRBV5-5	TRBJ2-7	CASSLAPGGRDEQYF
TRBV9	TRBJ2-5	CASSASFPTSVRETQYF
TRBV5-1	TRBJ1-2	CASSLETGKSNYGYTF
TRBV18	TRBJ2-4	CASSLSNPSDSGLGYF
TRBV27	TRBJ2-1	CASRSEPRTSGKQFF
TRBV7-9	TRBJ2-7	CASSRTGGDEQYF
TRBV6-1	TRBJ1-5	CASSENMGAVSNQPQHF
TRBV6-1	TRBJ2-5	CASSETASGGRETQYF
TRBV6-5	TRBJ1-1	CASSSFDRSEAFF
TRBV5-6	TRBJ1-2	CASSFGPDYGYTF
TRBV9	TRBJ2-5	CASSVQGASETQYF
TRBV6-1	TRBJ2-7	CASSDSFYEQYF